This section outlines one T cell receptor (beta chain) sequence together with its context. These data originate in a study of blood T cell repertoires in COVID-19. Turning to the study itself: COVID-19 samples from acute and convalescent phases originated in the United States, Italy and Spain. Sources were T cells, B-cell-depleted T cells, or PBMCs; the material itself was cDNA or gDNA.

TCRdb keeps only in-frame clones here, not all; method: immunoSEQ multiplex PCR. Altogether roughly 430,000 clones are present, roughly 90% being singletons, with the ten largest covering around 2%. Participants were aged about 18 to 100 years, lived in 24 US areas, and enrolled virtually. Which cohort a participant joined came from the clinical history participants gave. The sequence was obtained from a woman aged 40 to 49 with acute COVID-19. The material sequenced was PBMCs or T cells enriched from blood (not recorded which).

This CDR3 is CASSSRAHYGYTF. In DNA form, the CDR3 reads TGTGCCAGTAGTTCCAGGGCTCACTATGGCTACACCTTC. The V gene is TRBV19, the J gene TRBJ1-2; TRBD1 is a possible D gene (5 bases). The CDR3 covers 13 residues. The V gene's germline CDR1 is LNHDA and CDR2 SQIVND (reference sequence). V was trimmed by 5 bases and J by 3 bases, leaving 10 bases between them.